This entry describes one T cell receptor (beta chain). Its cognate antigen is unknown. Relative to the germline gene, one junction end is altered; a read error may explain this. Tumor samples were taken before definitive surgery or chemotherapy. Assay used: immunoSEQ multiplex PCR; TCRdb lists only in-frame clones, some missing. The sample shows fewer than 2,000 clones, approximately 74% of them seen only once. The data derive from a study of high-grade serous ovarian cancer treatment subgroups. Study findings and constraints: CDR1 and CDR2 were left unanalyzed; analyses focused on CDR3.

Sample: tumor tissue. The TCR was taken from a human donor with high-grade serous ovarian cancer.

This CDR3 is CASSPGVWSNQPQHF. CDR3 sequence (DNA): TGCGCCAGCAGCCCAGGGGTCTGGAGCAATCAGCCCCAGCATTTT. The chain combines TRBV5-5 with TRBJ1-5; perhaps TRBD1 as D (6 bases). The CDR3 loop spans 15 amino acids. Germline assignment: CDR1 SGHKS and CDR2 YYEKEE (reference sequence).